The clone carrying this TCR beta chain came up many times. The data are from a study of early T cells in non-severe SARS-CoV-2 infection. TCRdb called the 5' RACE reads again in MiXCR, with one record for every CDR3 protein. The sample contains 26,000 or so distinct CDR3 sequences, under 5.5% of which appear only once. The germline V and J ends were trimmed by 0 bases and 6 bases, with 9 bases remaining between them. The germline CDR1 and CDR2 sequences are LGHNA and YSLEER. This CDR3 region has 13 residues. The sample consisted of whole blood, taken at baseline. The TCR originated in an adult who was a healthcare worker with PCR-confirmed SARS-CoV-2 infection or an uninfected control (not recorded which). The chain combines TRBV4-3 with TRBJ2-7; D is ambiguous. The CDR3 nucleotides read TGCGCCAGCAGCCAAGATCCGCAAACCGAGCAGTACTTC. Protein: CASSQDPQTEQYF.